The clone carrying this T cell receptor beta chain was picked up one time. Its antigen is unidentified. This entry belongs to a study of cytomegalovirus exposure and HLA in healthy donors. Regarding the study as a whole: There were some public TCRs occurring in many donors, but most TCR sequences were rare. The tendency of first-cohort TCR clusters to co-occur in the 120 or so validation repertoires was the finding of a later analysis.

The data were produced by immunoSEQ multiplex PCR, yet TCRdb's version contains in-frame clones alone and is incomplete. In the table there are approximately 99,000 clones, approximately 85% of which are singletons. Germline V gene data show CDR1 as GTSNPN and CDR2 as SVGIG (reference sequence). Trimming shortened V by 4 bases and J by 7 bases, and 19 bases separated the two germline ends. CDR3 length equals 15 residues. The sequencing input was PBMCs. This receptor was identified in a woman younger than 35 in good health and CMV-seronegative. The V call is TRBV30, the J call TRBJ2-2; TRBD1 might be the D (6 bases). The CDR3 DNA follows: TGTGCCTGGAACCAAGGACAGCACGGTATCGGGGAGCTGTTTTTT. Protein: CAWNQGQHGIGELFF.